A selection of T cell receptor beta chains follows, all from one sample in a study of OX40 agonist ivuxolimab in advanced cancers. TCRdb keeps only in-frame clones here, not all; method: immunoSEQ multiplex PCR. There are some 78,000 clones in the sample; around 90% occur only once, and less than 0.6% lies in the top ten. The sequencing here drew on CD4+ or CD8+ T cells sorted from blood, taken in a trial of the OX40 agonist ivuxolimab. These receptors were obtained from an adult with an advanced solid tumor such as melanoma, head and neck, liver or kidney cancer. Each CDR3 is given with its conserved first and last residue. A D gene is named only where the DNA matches it firmly. The listing skips clone size in some rows; elsewhere it reads once, few, many or a size class.

CDR3aa: CASSFRGRNSPLHF
CDR3nt: TGTGCCAGCAGTTTCCGGGGGAGGAATTCACCCCTCCACTTT
abundance: -
j_gene: TRBJ1-6
v_gene: TRBV6-5
d_gene: -

CDR3aa: CASSLGEGLTNFNYGYTF
CDR3nt: TGCGCCAGCAGCTTGGGAGAGGGACTTACTAATTTTAACTATGGCTACACCTTC
abundance: -
j_gene: TRBJ1-2
v_gene: TRBV5-1
d_gene: -

CDR3aa: CASRTDRGSYNEQFF
CDR3nt: TGTGCCAGCAGGACGGACAGGGGCTCCTACAATGAGCAGTTCTTC
abundance: -
j_gene: TRBJ2-1
v_gene: TRBV7-3
d_gene: TRBD1

CDR3aa: CASSLQGVANYGYTF
CDR3nt: TGTGCCAGCAGCTTGCAGGGGGTAGCTAACTATGGCTACACCTTC
abundance: -
j_gene: TRBJ1-2
v_gene: TRBV5-4
d_gene: TRBD1

CDR3aa: CASSQEAGGNTIYF
CDR3nt: TGTGCCAGCAGCCAAGAGGCAGGGGGGAACACCATATATTTT
abundance: once
j_gene: TRBJ1-3
v_gene: TRBV14
d_gene: TRBD1

CDR3aa: CASSFHSNQPQHF
CDR3nt: TGTGCCAGCAGCTTCCATAGCAATCAGCCCCAGCATTTT
abundance: -
j_gene: TRBJ1-5
v_gene: TRBV7-3
d_gene: -

CDR3aa: CASSFNRAKAYEQYF
CDR3nt: TGTGCCAGCAGCTTTAACCGTGCCAAGGCCTACGAGCAGTACTTC
abundance: -
j_gene: TRBJ2-7
v_gene: TRBV11-2
d_gene: -

CDR3aa: CASRRTGGWETQYF
CDR3nt: TGTGCCAGCCGACGGACAGGGGGCTGGGAGACCCAGTACTTC
abundance: -
j_gene: TRBJ2-5
v_gene: TRBV6-6
d_gene: TRBD1

CDR3aa: CASSVDGGRDTGELFF
CDR3nt: TGTGCCAGCAGCGTAGACGGGGGCCGAGACACCGGGGAGCTGTTTTTT
abundance: -
j_gene: TRBJ2-2
v_gene: TRBV9
d_gene: -

CDR3aa: CASTRVGGKETQYF
CDR3nt: TGCGCCAGCACCCGGGTAGGGGGGAAAGAGACCCAGTACTTC
abundance: -
j_gene: TRBJ2-5
v_gene: TRBV5-1
d_gene: -

CDR3aa: CASIPLGGNQPQHF
CDR3nt: TGTGCCAGCATTCCTTTGGGGGGTAATCAGCCCCAGCATTTT
abundance: -
j_gene: TRBJ1-5
v_gene: TRBV7-7
d_gene: -

CDR3aa: CASSLVGMQWETQYF
CDR3nt: TGTGCCAGCAGCTTAGTAGGGATGCAGTGGGAGACCCAGTACTTC
abundance: -
j_gene: TRBJ2-5
v_gene: TRBV7-8
d_gene: -

CDR3aa: CATSRDGTGGRQPQHF
CDR3nt: TGTGCCACCAGCAGAGATGGGACAGGGGGTAGGCAGCCCCAGCATTTT
abundance: -
j_gene: TRBJ1-5
v_gene: TRBV15
d_gene: TRBD1

CDR3aa: CATSRGGDQPQHF
CDR3nt: TGTGCCACCAGCAGAGGGGGGGATCAGCCCCAGCATTTT
abundance: -
j_gene: TRBJ1-5
v_gene: TRBV15
d_gene: -

CDR3aa: CASSAGPGQTQETQYF
CDR3nt: TGTGCCAGCAGCGCAGGACCGGGACAGACTCAAGAGACCCAGTACTTC
abundance: -
j_gene: TRBJ2-5
v_gene: TRBV9
d_gene: TRBD1

CDR3aa: CASSASGGYNEQFF
CDR3nt: TGCGCCAGCAGTGCTAGTGGGGGGTACAATGAGCAGTTCTTC
abundance: few
j_gene: TRBJ2-1
v_gene: TRBV10-2
d_gene: -

CDR3aa: CASSTVGNTIYF
CDR3nt: TGTGCCAGTAGTACCGTTGGAAACACCATATATTTT
abundance: -
j_gene: TRBJ1-3
v_gene: TRBV19
d_gene: -

CDR3aa: CASSDDRGYTGELFF
CDR3nt: TGTGCCAGCAGTGACGACAGGGGATACACCGGGGAGCTGTTTTTT
abundance: -
j_gene: TRBJ2-2
v_gene: TRBV2
d_gene: TRBD1

CDR3aa: CASAGTLVSNQPQHF
CDR3nt: TGTGCCAGCGCGGGGACACTAGTTAGCAATCAGCCCCAGCATTTT
abundance: -
j_gene: TRBJ1-5
v_gene: TRBV2
d_gene: -

CDR3aa: CASSMINTRTTPGANVLTF
CDR3nt: TGTGCCAGTAGTATGATTAACACAAGAACTACCCCTGGGGCCAACGTCCTGACTTTC
abundance: -
j_gene: TRBJ2-6
v_gene: TRBV19
d_gene: -

CDR3aa: CASSQDWGRSYNEQFF
CDR3nt: TGTGCCAGCAGCCAAGACTGGGGCCGATCCTACAATGAGCAGTTCTTC
abundance: -
j_gene: TRBJ2-1
v_gene: TRBV4-2
d_gene: -

CDR3aa: CASSRTSGGGGELFF
CDR3nt: TGTGCCAGCAGCCGGACTAGCGGGGGTGGCGGGGAGCTGTTTTTT
abundance: -
j_gene: TRBJ2-2
v_gene: TRBV7-9
d_gene: TRBD2

CDR3aa: CASSRQVPYEQYF
CDR3nt: TGTGCCAGCAGCCGACAGGTCCCCTACGAGCAGTACTTC
abundance: -
j_gene: TRBJ2-7
v_gene: TRBV28
d_gene: -

CDR3aa: CASSLEGPGSDTQYF
CDR3nt: TGCGCCAGCAGCTTGGAGGGTCCGGGGTCAGATACGCAGTATTTT
abundance: -
j_gene: TRBJ2-3
v_gene: TRBV5-1
d_gene: -

CDR3aa: CSGTGSRGYTF
CDR3nt: TGCAGCGGAACAGGGTCGCGTGGCTACACCTTC
abundance: -
j_gene: TRBJ1-2
v_gene: TRBV29-1
d_gene: -

CDR3aa: CASSDGTGYEKLFF
CDR3nt: TGTGCCAGCAGTGACGGGACAGGGTATGAAAAACTGTTTTTT
abundance: -
j_gene: TRBJ1-4
v_gene: TRBV6-5
d_gene: TRBD1

CDR3aa: CASSPGQGYGYTF
CDR3nt: TGTGCCAGCTCACCGGGACAGGGCTATGGCTACACCTTC
abundance: -
j_gene: TRBJ1-2
v_gene: TRBV18
d_gene: TRBD1

CDR3aa: CASSEAEGGTNEKLFF
CDR3nt: TGTGCCAGCAGTGAAGCGGAGGGGGGAACTAATGAAAAACTGTTTTTT
abundance: -
j_gene: TRBJ1-4
v_gene: TRBV2
d_gene: -

CDR3aa: CASSDGYTDTQYF
CDR3nt: TGTGCCAGCAGCGACGGATACACAGATACGCAGTATTTT
abundance: -
j_gene: TRBJ2-3
v_gene: TRBV5-8
d_gene: -

CDR3aa: CASSVAGNSNQPQHF
CDR3nt: TGTGCCAGCAGCGTCGCAGGTAATAGCAATCAGCCCCAGCATTTT
abundance: -
j_gene: TRBJ1-5
v_gene: TRBV7-9
d_gene: -

CDR3aa: CASSPGTVITGELFF
CDR3nt: TGCGCCAGCAGCCCGGGGACAGTAATAACCGGGGAGCTGTTTTTT
abundance: -
j_gene: TRBJ2-2
v_gene: TRBV4-3
d_gene: TRBD1

CDR3aa: CASGQPDTEAFF
CDR3nt: TGTGCTAGTGGCCAGCCTGACACTGAAGCTTTCTTT
abundance: -
j_gene: TRBJ1-1
v_gene: TRBV12-5
d_gene: -

CDR3aa: CASSPDSYRAAFF
CDR3nt: TGTGCCAGCTCACCCGACTCCTACAGGGCGGCTTTCTTT
abundance: -
j_gene: TRBJ1-1
v_gene: TRBV18
d_gene: -